Detailed here is one T cell receptor (beta chain). The PCR ran on 60 Vbeta and 13 Jbeta primers. Repertoires were generated with immunoSEQ multiplex PCR, while TCRdb's copy carries only in-frame clones and drops some. Of 200,000 to 250,000 clones detected, over 75% appear once; the ten largest clones hold over 1%. The data belong to a study of cytomegalovirus exposure and HLA in healthy donors. Germline V lookup: CDR1 SEHNR, CDR2 FQNEAQ (reference sequence). The CDR3 contains 15 residues. V was trimmed by 1 base and J by 4 bases, leaving 13 bases between them. The material sequenced was PBMCs. The source of this sequence is a human donor in good health. The gene calls are TRBV7-9 and TRBJ1-2, with a possible D match to TRBD1 (5 bases). The CDR3 coding sequence is TGTGCCAGCAGCTTAGTCGCAGGGATCGGCTATGGCTACACCTTC. Protein sequence: CASSLVAGIGYGYTF.